In this sample, the clone carrying this TCR beta chain turned up a few times. Its specificity is not known. V was pared by 2 bases and J by 5 bases, with 2 bases of the junction left unmatched. Germline V lookup: CDR1 MGHRA, CDR2 YSYEKL. CDR3 length: 15 amino acids. The record originates from a study of cytomegalovirus exposure and HLA in healthy donors. It was with 60 Vbeta and 13 Jbeta primers that the PCR ran. Some clones are missing from TCRdb's copy, which holds only in-frame ones; the method was immunoSEQ multiplex PCR. The repertoire includes roughly 120,000 clones, around 80% of them detected once, and about 3% sits in the top ten. Overall study findings and caveats: A further, later analysis showed that HLA-associated TCR beta chains (compared with equally common others) were more clonally expanded. Reported findings show TCR beta sequences accurately forecast HLA-A and HLA-B alleles in most subjects.

The chain couples TRBV4-1 to TRBJ1-4; 10 bases map to TRBD1. This receptor was taken from a young woman in good health and CMV-seropositive. Sequencing input: PBMCs. Written as DNA, the CDR3 is TGCGCCAGCAGCCAACCGGGACAGGGGAATGAAAAACTGTTTTTT. Encoded protein: CASSQPGQGNEKLFF.